One sample yielded the 5 T cell receptor beta chains listed below, sequenced in a study of T cell repertoires in cytomegalovirus infection. No cognate antigen is known for these TCRs. A single record per CDR3 protein comes from TCRdb applying MiXCR to the reads. The sample records hundreds of thousands of distinct CDR3 sequences, 33% being singletons. Sequencing used cultured PBMCs, obtained from culture after CMV antigen stimulation. The receptors originated from a human donor in good health (CMV status not recorded). Some clones in this sample may be carry-over from other donors' samples.

J is TRBJ2-2 and V is TRBV7-9; maybe TRBD1 (6 bases). V was clipped by 3 bases and J by 4 bases, with 15 bases between them. This CDR3 is 16 amino acids long. The germline V gene encodes CDR1 SEHNR and CDR2 FQNEAQ (reference sequence). Written as DNA, the CDR3 is TGTGCCAGCAGCTTGCGCAACGCACAGGGCACCGGGGAGCTGTTTTTT. As protein: CASSLRNAQGTGELFF.

There are many counts of this clonotype. DNA for the CDR3: TGTGCCAGCAGGAGGACTAGCGGGGACTACGAGCAGTACGTC. Translation gives CASRRTSGDYEQYV. The J gene is TRBJ2-7, the V gene TRBV6-2 or TRBV6-3; 12 bases match TRBD2. CDR1 is MNHEY, CDR2 SVGEGT, per germline. J lost 3 bases, V lost 6 bases, and 3 bases had no gene match. The CDR3 spans 14 residues.

The chain recombines TRBV12-3 or TRBV12-4 with TRBJ2-7, with D possibly matching TRBD1 (6 bases). With 5 bases removed from V and 7 bases from J, the gap between germline ends came to 21 bases. The CDR3 sequence is 15 residues long. CDR3: CASSKGVPAAREQYV. The CDR3 bases are TGTGCCAGCAGTAAGGGGGTCCCAGCAGCGCGGGAGCAGTACGTC.

This clonotype occurred many times. CDR3 DNA sequence: TGTGCCAGCTCACCACAGGACTTAAGGGAGCAGTACTTC. Its translation: CASSPQDLREQYF. The rearrangement uses TRBV18 and TRBJ2-7, with D tentatively TRBD2 (5 bases). In germline, CDR1 is KGHSH, CDR2 LQKENI. There are 13 residues in the CDR3. V shed 1 base and J shed 7 bases, with 11 bases lying between them.

The gene calls are TRBV7-2 and TRBJ2-7, with D perhaps TRBD2 (5 bases). Germline CDR1 reads SGHTA; CDR2 reads FQGNSA. CDR3 size: 14 residues. Between the trimmed V and J ends, which lost 3 bases and 3 bases, there was a span of 12 bases. CDR3 residues: CASSFLGVLYEQYF. In nucleotides, the CDR3 is TGTGCCAGCAGCTTTCTCGGGGTTCTCTACGAGCAGTACTTC.